One sample yielded the 16 T cell receptor beta chains listed below, sequenced in a study of T cell responses to AZD1222 COVID-19 vaccine. The table came from immunoSEQ multiplex PCR; TCRdb's copy has only in-frame clones and leaves some out. The profile covers around 100,000 clones, with more than 75% appearing a single time and around 3.8% taken by the ten largest. Sequencing was performed on peripheral blood, taken on day 0 of MenACWY control vaccination. These receptors came from an adult in good health.

This chain links TRBV7-9 with TRBJ2-7, with D possibly matching TRBD1 (5 bases). Germline CDR1 SEHNR, CDR2 FQNEAQ (reference sequence). V was trimmed by 6 bases and J by 6 bases, leaving 12 bases between them. The CDR3 totals 12 residues. This CDR3 reads CASRQGPGEQYF. The CDR3 nucleotides are TGTGCCAGCAGGCAGGGTCCGGGCGAGCAGTACTTC.

V usage is TRBV5-1 and J usage is TRBJ2-2; D is unresolved. The germline V gene has CDR1 SGHRS and CDR2 YFSETQ. V lost 3 bases, J lost 5 bases, and 14 bases lay in between. This CDR3 comprises 15 residues. In DNA form, the CDR3 reads TGCGCCAGCAGCTGGGAAGGGTATGGAACCGGGGAGCTGTTTTTT. It translates to CASSWEGYGTGELFF.

DNA for the CDR3: TGTGCCAGCAGCTTAGCCTCCGGGACAGGGGGCGGTGAGCAGTTCTTC. It encodes CASSLASGTGGGEQFF. The chain joins TRBV7-2 to TRBJ2-1, with 12 bases aligning to TRBD1. With V trimmed by 0 bases and J by 9 bases, 6 bases remained unmatched. Germline V gene sequence: CDR1 SGHTA, CDR2 FQGNSA. This CDR3 contains 16 residues.

The chain couples TRBV7-8 to TRBJ1-5, with a weak D call TRBD1 (6 bases). The length of the CDR3 is 15 residues. From germline, CDR1 is SGHVS and CDR2 FQNEAQ. V lost 1 base, J lost 4 bases, and 11 bases lay in between. The CDR3 DNA is TGTGCCAGCAGCTTAGGACAGGCTCTAAATCAGCCCCAGCATTTT. This translates into CASSLGQALNQPQHF. Filled out from reference TRBV7-8 and TRBJ1-5, the complete variable domain reads GAGVSQSPRYKVAKRGQDVALRCDPISGHVSLFWYQQALGQGPEFLTYFQNEAQLDKSGLPSDRFFAERPEGSVSTLKIQRTQQEDSAVYLCASSLGQALNQPQHFGDGTRLSIL.

This clone has only a few counts. The V gene is TRBV7-2, the J gene TRBJ1-2, with D uncertain. V lost 5 bases and J lost 7, with 8 bases in between. The CDR3 has 11 amino acids. Germline loops: CDR1 SGHTA, CDR2 FQGNSA. Written as DNA, the CDR3 is TGTGCCAGCAGCCTACAAATTGGCTACACCTTC. Translating it yields CASSLQIGYTF.

The chain is built from TRBV9 and TRBJ1-3; D remains unclear. Trimming removed 0 bases from V and 2 bases from J, with 9 bases in between. From germline, CDR1 is SGDLS and CDR2 YYNGEE. The CDR3 length is 15 residues. In DNA form, the CDR3 reads TGTGCCAGCAGCGTAGGGAGGGAGGCTGGAAACACCATATATTTT. It encodes CASSVGREAGNTIYF.

V and J are TRBV19 and TRBJ1-5; D gene uncertain. This CDR3 contains 15 residues. Per the germline V gene, CDR1 is LNHDA and CDR2 is SQIVND (reference sequence). Deletions cut 5 bases from V and 4 bases from J, with 15 bases between. CDR3 sequence: CASSDTVEENQPQHF. As DNA, the CDR3 is TGTGCCAGTAGTGACACAGTGGAGGAGAATCAGCCCCAGCATTTT.

The rearrangement links TRBV11-2 to TRBJ2-1; a weak D match, TRBD2 (6 bases). The CDR3 is made up of 17 amino acids. The germline V gene encodes CDR1 SGHAT and CDR2 FQNNGV. The V and J ends lost 1 base and 0 bases respectively, with 13 bases between them. This CDR3 is CASSLVPSVRSYNEQFF. Written as DNA, the CDR3 is TGTGCCAGCAGCTTAGTGCCTAGCGTACGCTCCTACAATGAGCAGTTCTTC. The variable domain in full, completed from reference TRBV11-2 and TRBJ2-1, reads EAGVAQSPRYKIIEKRQSVAFWCNPISGHATLYWYQQILGQGPKLLIQFQNNGVVDDSQLPKDRFSAERLKGVDSTLKIQPAKLEDSAVYLCASSLVPSVRSYNEQFFGPGTRLTVL.

The chain recombines TRBV6-2 or TRBV6-3 with TRBJ2-7, with D perhaps given as TRBD1 or TRBD2 (6 bases each). CDR3 size: 13 residues. Germline CDR1 and CDR2: MNHEY and SVGEGT. Trimming removed 2 bases at V and 12 bases at J, with 17 bases between. In DNA form, the CDR3 reads TGTGCCAGCAGTTACGCCCCGGGGGCGGTGCCGTACTTC. Translating it yields CASSYAPGAVPYF.

The chain uses TRBV5-8 and TRBJ1-2, with 9 bases matching TRBD1. CDR3 length: 19 amino acids. The junction had 12 bases not matched to a gene; V was cut back by 0 bases and J by 0 bases. Looked up from germline, CDR1 is SGHTS and CDR2 is YDEGEE. Written as DNA, the CDR3 is TGTGCCAGCAGCTTGGTACTGTCGTTTGGGACAGGGACTAACTATGGCTACACCTTC. Translated: CASSLVLSFGTGTNYGYTF. Together with reference TRBV5-8 and TRBJ1-2, the CDR3 gives the full variable domain: EAGVTQSPTHLIKTRGQQATLRCSPISGHTSVYWYQQALGLGLQFLLWYDEGEERNRGNFPPRFSGRQFPNYSSELNVNALELEDSALYLCASSLVLSFGTGTNYGYTFGSGTRLTVV.

The V gene is TRBV11-2, the J gene TRBJ1-2; 9 bases are shared with TRBD1. Trimming at V came to 5 bases and at J to 4 bases, leaving 11 bases not matched to a gene. This CDR3 is built from 16 residues. Per the germline V gene, CDR1 is SGHAT and CDR2 is FQNNGV. CDR3: CASSHRDRVRGYGYTF. CDR3 sequence (DNA): TGTGCCAGCAGCCACCGGGACAGGGTACGAGGCTATGGCTACACCTTC.

The gene calls are TRBV6-1 and TRBJ1-4; TRBD1 is a possible D gene (5 bases). Germline values: CDR1 MNHNS, CDR2 SASEGT. With 3 bases removed from V and 7 bases from J, the gap between germline ends came to 9 bases. The CDR3 is 13 residues long. CDR3 loop: CASSDREGEKLFF. In DNA form, the CDR3 reads TGTGCCAGCAGTGACAGGGAGGGTGAAAAACTGTTTTTT.

V and J are TRBV5-1 and TRBJ2-5; perhaps TRBD2 as D (5 bases). The CDR3 covers 14 residues. The V end lost 0 bases, the J end lost 4 bases, and 10 bases lay between the germline ends. The germline V gene has CDR1 SGHRS and CDR2 YFSETQ. The CDR3 sequence: CASSLGGFGETQYF. For the CDR3, the DNA is TGCGCCAGCAGCTTGGGAGGGTTTGGAGAGACCCAGTACTTC. Together with reference TRBV5-1 and TRBJ2-5, the CDR3 gives the full variable domain: KAGVTQTPRYLIKTRGQQVTLSCSPISGHRSVSWYQQTPGQGLQFLFEYFSETQRNKGNFPGRFSGRQFSNSRSEMNVSTLELGDSALYLCASSLGGFGETQYFGPGTRLLVL.

CDR3 bases: TGTGCCAGCTCGACCGGACAGGGTGGCAGGGATACGCAGTATTTT. Encoded protein: CASSTGQGGRDTQYF. V and J are TRBV18 and TRBJ2-3, with 8 bases matching TRBD1. V shed 6 bases, J shed 6 bases, and the junction held 11 bases outside the gene matches. CDR3 size: 15 residues. CDR1 and CDR2 from the germline V gene are KGHSH and LQKENI.

This sequence joins TRBV28 and TRBJ1-4; D may be TRBD1 (5 bases). The CDR3 is 15 residues long. Germline values: CDR1 MDHEN, CDR2 SYDVKM. With 6 bases removed from V and 3 bases from J, the gap between germline ends came to 14 bases. CDR3 bases: TGTGCCAGCAGCGCCGCGGGGGAAGCTAATGAAAAACTGTTTTTT. This sequence encodes CASSAAGEANEKLFF.

The J gene is TRBJ2-7, the V gene TRBV7-9; TRBD1 agrees at 8 bases. CDR3 length: 14 residues. V gave up 3 bases and J gave up 9 bases; unmatched junction bases: 10. Germline CDR1 is SEHNR and CDR2 is FQNEAQ (reference sequence). The CDR3 region has the DNA TGTGCCAGCAGCTTGGTCCAGGGGGCGGGTAGGCAGTACTTC. As protein: CASSLVQGAGRQYF.